This TCR beta chain was identified during a study of blood T cell repertoires in COVID-19. With V trimmed by 5 bases and J by 3 bases, 6 bases remained unmatched. Per the germline V gene, CDR1 is SQVTM and CDR2 is ANQGSEA. This CDR3 contains 13 residues. The protocol was immunoSEQ multiplex PCR, while the TCRdb copy is restricted to in-frame clones and leaves out a portion. Of about 130,000 clones in the sample, about 80% were seen once. J is TRBJ1-1 and V is TRBV29-1; 7 positions match TRBD1. The clonotype originates from a woman aged 55-75 years with acute or convalescent COVID-19. Sequenced input: peripheral blood. The CDR3 sequence is CSVYGTVYTEAFF. The CDR3 coding sequence is TGCAGCGTTTATGGGACAGTCTACACTGAAGCTTTCTTT.